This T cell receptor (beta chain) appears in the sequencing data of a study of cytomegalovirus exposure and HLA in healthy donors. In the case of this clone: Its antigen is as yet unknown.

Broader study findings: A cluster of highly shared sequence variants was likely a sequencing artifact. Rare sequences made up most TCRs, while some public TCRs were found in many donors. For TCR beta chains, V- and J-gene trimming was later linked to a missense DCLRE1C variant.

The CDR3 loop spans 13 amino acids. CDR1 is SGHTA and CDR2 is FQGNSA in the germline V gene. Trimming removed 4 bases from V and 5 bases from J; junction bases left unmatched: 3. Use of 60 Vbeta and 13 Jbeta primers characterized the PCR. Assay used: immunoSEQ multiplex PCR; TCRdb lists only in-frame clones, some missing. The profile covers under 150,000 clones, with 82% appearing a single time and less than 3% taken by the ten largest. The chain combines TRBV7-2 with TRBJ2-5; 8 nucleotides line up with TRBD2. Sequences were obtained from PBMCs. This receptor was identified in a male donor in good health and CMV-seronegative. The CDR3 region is CASSSGGGETQYF. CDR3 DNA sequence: TGTGCCAGCAGCTCCGGGGGGGGTGAGACCCAGTACTTC.